The T cell receptor beta chain under discussion was sequenced for a study of T-cell memory formation after mild COVID-19. Study outcomes and limitations: Clones that contracted from day 15 to 85 had balanced CD4/CD8; later expanders were CD4+ biased.

V lost 2 bases to trimming and J lost 6 bases, with 13 bases between them. From germline, CDR1 is MNHEY and CDR2 SVGAGI. There are 14 residues in the CDR3. In regard to this clonotype: Its antigen is as yet unknown.

TCRdb used MiXCR to reprocess the 5' RACE reads, holding one entry per CDR3 protein. The profile shows roughly 350,000 distinct CDR3 sequences, around 13% of them singletons. The receptor was derived from a man aged 18 to 29 who had mild COVID-19 (a few samples of this study predate the infection). Cell type and time point are not known. The sequencing input was PBMCs or a T cell subset sorted from them (not recorded which). The rearrangement joins TRBV6-5 to TRBJ1-1; possibly TRBD1 for D (6 bases). CDR3 region: CASSYTGLDSEAFF. CDR3 sequence (DNA): TGTGCCAGCAGTTACACAGGGCTAGATTCTGAAGCTTTCTTT.